This T cell receptor (beta chain) was observed in a study of T-cell reconstitution after alpha-beta-depleted transplantation in children. The CDR3 contains 15 residues. V gave up 6 bases and J gave up 7 bases; unmatched junction bases: 13. Germline CDR1 and CDR2: DFQATT and SNEGSKA (reference sequence). Unique molecular identifiers featured in how the TCRbeta library was prepared. From the PCR reads, TCRdb called clonotypes with MiXCR, one entry per CDR3 protein. This table has roughly 590,000 distinct CDR3 sequences, roughly 15% appearing once. This clonotype was sampled from a human donor who donated a stem cell graft to a child with acute myeloid leukemia. The specimen comprised PBMCs from the stem cell graft donor, sampled from the stem cell graft. The chain links TRBV20-1 to TRBJ2-3; 10 positions agree with TRBD2. CDR3 coding DNA: TGCAGTGCCCCGAATAGCGGGGGGATGGGTAATACGCAGTATTTT. It encodes CSAPNSGGMGNTQYF.